This TCR beta chain was retrieved from a study of T cells in Graves' hyperthyroidism and ophthalmopathy. This clonotype was counted a few times. Amplification yielded TCR beta CDR3 regions, with RNA transcripts as the source. When the TCR CDR3 underwent first-round RT-PCR, the HTBI primer set was used. Via MiXCR, TCRdb re-called the multiplex PCR reads, giving one row per CDR3 protein. Of some 650,000 distinct CDR3 sequences listed, about a sixth are singletons. Material: blood. The TCR originated in a woman between 40 and 50 years old with Graves' ophthalmopathy.

The CDR3 coding sequence is TGTGCCAGCAGCTTATTTGTTGCTAGCGGGGGGGCCGTTGCCAAAAACATTCAGTACTTC. Protein sequence: CASSLFVASGGAVAKNIQYF. The chain recombines TRBV7-2 with TRBJ2-4; 12 bases agree with TRBD2. The V and J ends lost 2 bases and 1 base, in that order; junction bases with no gene match: 12. Germline V gene lookup returns CDR1 SGHTA and CDR2 FQGNSA. The length of the CDR3 is 20 residues.